Listed below are T cell receptor beta chains from one sample, sequenced in a study of identical twins. A single record per CDR3 protein comes from TCRdb applying MiXCR to the 5' RACE reads. The sample lists fewer than 350,000 distinct CDR3 sequences; approximately 8% were seen once. The same data also went into a second study, on yellow fever vaccine responses in identical twins.

The specimen sequenced was memory (CD45RO+) T cells sorted from blood. These receptors were obtained from a woman younger than 35 in good health. Each CDR3 is given with its conserved first and last residue. A D gene is named only where the DNA matches it firmly. The size of a clone is reported for some rows only, either as once, few or many, or as a class for expanded clones.

size,D,J,V,DNA,CDR3
few,NA,TRBJ1-1,TRBV18,TGTGCCAGCTCAGAGGTTGCGATGAACACTGAAGCTTTCTTT,CASSEVAMNTEAFF
many,TRBD1,TRBJ1-5,TRBV4-1,TGCGCCAGCAGCCAAGCGCGTGACAGGGCTCAGCCCCAGCATTTT,CASSQARDRAQPQHF
NA,NA,TRBJ2-3,TRBV4-1,TGCGCCAGCAGCCAAGTTTTTAGCAATTACCTCACAGATACGCAGTATTTT,CASSQVFSNYLTDTQYF
few,TRBD1,TRBJ2-1,TRBV5-1,TGCGCCAGCAGCTTAGATGGACAGGGGAATAGGGAGCAGTTCTTC,CASSLDGQGNREQFF
many,TRBD2,TRBJ2-7,TRBV5-6,TGTGCCAGCAGCCTAGGACTAGCGTTCTCCTACGAGCAGTACTTC,CASSLGLAFSYEQYF
many,NA,TRBJ2-7,TRBV7-6,TGTGCCAGCAGCAGAGGGGGATTCTCCTACGAGCAGTACTTC,CASSRGGFSYEQYF
NA,NA,TRBJ2-5,TRBV10-3,TGTGCCATCAGTGTGGGGTCCGAAGAGACCCAGTACTTC,CAISVGSEETQYF
few,NA,TRBJ2-7,TRBV12-5,TGTGCTAGTGGTTTTGGTGCCATCTCCTACGAGCAGTACTTC,CASGFGAISYEQYF
many,NA,TRBJ1-2,TRBV3-1,TGTGCCAGCAGCCGAAGTGACCGTGGCTACACCTTC,CASSRSDRGYTF
few,TRBD1,TRBJ1-5,TRBV6-5,TGTGCCAGCAGTTACTCGGGACAGAGCAATCAGCCCCAGCATTTT,CASSYSGQSNQPQHF
NA,TRBD2,TRBJ2-1,TRBV20-1,TGCAGTGCTAGAGTCCTAGCGGGAACCAATGAGCAGTTCTTC,CSARVLAGTNEQFF
many,TRBD2,TRBJ2-4,TRBV5-1,TGCGCCAGCAGCTGGGGGAGGGCCTCTGCCAAAAACATTCAGTACTTC,CASSWGRASAKNIQYF
NA,NA,TRBJ1-2,TRBV29-1,TGCAGCGGGGGCAGGGAGAACTATGGCTACACCTTC,CSGGRENYGYTF
NA,NA,TRBJ1-1,TRBV2,TGTGCCAGCAGTGTTTTGTTCTCTGAAGCTTTCTTT,CASSVLFSEAFF
few,NA,TRBJ2-2,TRBV7-6,TGTGCCAGCAGCTTAATACAGGAGGGCACCGGGGAGCTGTTTTTT,CASSLIQEGTGELFF
few,TRBD2,TRBJ2-1,TRBV18,TGTGCCAGCTCACCGGTAGCGGGATACGACGGGTCCTACAATGAGCAGTTCTTC,CASSPVAGYDGSYNEQFF
many,NA,TRBJ1-5,TRBV20-1,TGCAGTGCTATCGGAGAACAAGTAGGCAATCAGCCCCAGCATTTT,CSAIGEQVGNQPQHF
NA,TRBD2,TRBJ2-3,TRBV20-1,TGCAGTGCCGAACCAAATAGCGGGGAAGCACTAAGGGCGCAGTATTTT,CSAEPNSGEALRAQYF
NA,TRBD1,TRBJ1-5,TRBV11-2,TGTGCCAGCAGCATGGGACAGGGAGGGGGTCAGCCCCAGCATTTT,CASSMGQGGGQPQHF
few,NA,TRBJ2-1,TRBV6-1,TGTGCCAGCAGTCCCGAAGGGGCTAGCGCGAGCAATGAGCAGTTCTTC,CASSPEGASASNEQFF
NA,NA,TRBJ1-1,TRBV7-2,TGTGCCAGCAGCCCTACAGGATTATCGGGCACTGAAGCTTTCTTT,CASSPTGLSGTEAFF
NA,NA,TRBJ2-7,TRBV12-3/TRBV12-4,TGTGCCAGCAGTTTATATGGGGGGTACGAGCAGTACTTC,CASSLYGGYEQYF
NA,NA,TRBJ1-1,TRBV19,TGTGCCAGTAGTATAAACGGGAGGGGGGGGAACACTGAAGCTTTCTTT,CASSINGRGGNTEAFF
many,NA,TRBJ2-1,TRBV4-1,TGCGCCAGCAGCCTTACTGGGGTTAAGAATGAGCAGTTCTTC,CASSLTGVKNEQFF
few,NA,TRBJ2-7,TRBV7-9,TGTGCCAGCAGCTCGCCGGGGGTAACCTACGAGCAGTACTTC,CASSSPGVTYEQYF
few,TRBD1,TRBJ2-5,TRBV2,TGTGCCAGCAGTGACCTGGGACAGGGAAAAGAGACCCAGTACTTC,CASSDLGQGKETQYF
many,NA,TRBJ1-6,TRBV4-1,TGCGCCAGCAGCCAAGAGTCCTATAATTCACCCCTCCACTTT,CASSQESYNSPLHF
many,TRBD2,TRBJ2-3,TRBV12-3/TRBV12-4,TGTGCCAGCAGCCCGACTAGCGGACCTCGGAAGCAGTATTTT,CASSPTSGPRKQYF
few,NA,TRBJ1-4,TRBV20-1,TGCAGTGCTAGAGATGGGAGAGCAGTTAATGAAAAACTGTTTTTT,CSARDGRAVNEKLFF
few,NA,TRBJ2-1,TRBV5-5,TGTGCCAGCCGACCAGCAGGCCACCTCAATGAGCAGTTCTTC,CASRPAGHLNEQFF
NA,TRBD1,TRBJ2-2,TRBV24-1,TGTGCCACCAGTGTGTCCTCGAGGGGGCCGGGCGGGGAGCTGTTTTTT,CATSVSSRGPGGELFF
NA,NA,TRBJ1-5,TRBV6-2/TRBV6-3,TGTGCCAGCAGCTCCCTGGGTCAGCCCCAGCATTTT,CASSSLGQPQHF
few,NA,TRBJ1-6,TRBV3-1,TGTGCCAGCAGCCAAGGGGTACAGGGCAGAAATTCACCCCTCCACTTT,CASSQGVQGRNSPLHF
NA,NA,TRBJ2-2,TRBV5-6,TGTGCCATCAGCCCCGGGCTCATGGTCTTCGGGGAGCTGTTTTTT,CAISPGLMVFGELFF
NA,NA,TRBJ1-3,TRBV5-1,TGCGCCAGTACAGAAGTCTCTGGAAACACCATATATTTT,CASTEVSGNTIYF
many,TRBD2,TRBJ2-1,TRBV4-2,TGTGCCAGCAGCCAAAGGCCTAGCGGGATAGAGCAGTTCTTC,CASSQRPSGIEQFF
many,NA,TRBJ2-1,TRBV11-2,TGTGCCAGCAGCCAGGCCACTACCTCCTACAATGAGCAGTTCTTC,CASSQATTSYNEQFF
few,TRBD1,TRBJ1-3,TRBV5-1,TGCGCCAGCAGCCTGGGACAGGTGGAGAACACCATATATTTT,CASSLGQVENTIYF
few,NA,TRBJ2-3,TRBV2,TGTGCCAGCAGTGAAAATGGGGGCTCAGATACGCAGTATTTT,CASSENGGSDTQYF
few,NA,TRBJ1-1,TRBV20-1,TGCAGTGCTAATCGCAACACTGAAGCTTTCTTT,CSANRNTEAFF
many,NA,TRBJ2-7,TRBV7-9,TGTGCCAGCAGCACCCTGGACCACCTTGACGAGCAGTACTTC,CASSTLDHLDEQYF
NA,TRBD2,TRBJ2-1,TRBV28,TGTGCCAGCAGTTCTCCGGCTAGCGGGAGTCTTAATGAGCAGTTCTTC,CASSSPASGSLNEQFF
few,TRBD2,TRBJ2-3,TRBV6-1,TGTGCCAGCAGGCGACTAGCGGGAAGCTCAGATACGCAGTATTTT,CASRRLAGSSDTQYF
few,TRBD2,TRBJ2-1,TRBV6-1,TGTGCCAGCAGCCGACTAGCGGGAGGGGGGCACAATGAGCAGTTCTTC,CASSRLAGGGHNEQFF
few,TRBD2,TRBJ2-3,TRBV6-4,TGTGCCAGCTCAGAAGCGGGGGGTAGCACAGATACGCAGTATTTT,CASSEAGGSTDTQYF
NA,NA,TRBJ1-6,TRBV12-3/TRBV12-4,TGTGCCAGCAGTTTAGCGCCGACAGAATCAAATTCACCCCTCCACTTT,CASSLAPTESNSPLHF
few,TRBD2,TRBJ2-5,TRBV14,TGTGCCAGCAGCTCTCGACTAGCAGCGACGTCGGAGACCCAGTACTTC,CASSSRLAATSETQYF
few,NA,TRBJ2-5,TRBV10-2,TGCGCCAGCAGTGGTTTGACCCAAGAGACCCAGTACTTC,CASSGLTQETQYF
NA,TRBD2,TRBJ2-2,TRBV7-8,TGTGCCAGCAGCTTAGAGGTTACTAGCGGGTTCTCCGGGGAGCTGTTTTTT,CASSLEVTSGFSGELFF
few,TRBD2,TRBJ2-7,TRBV15,TGTGCCACCAGTGCGGGAGGGAAGTACGAGCAGTACTTC,CATSAGGKYEQYF
many,NA,TRBJ2-1,TRBV7-9,TGTGCCAGCAGCTTAGTCGGGAGTGAGCAGTTCTTC,CASSLVGSEQFF
few,NA,TRBJ1-5,TRBV28,TGTGCCAGCAGCAGCCACGGAGACCTTTATAGCAATCAGCCCCAGCATTTT,CASSSHGDLYSNQPQHF
many,NA,TRBJ1-1,TRBV6-1,TGTGCCAGCAGGGCCATGGAGAACACTGAAGCTTTCTTT,CASRAMENTEAFF